The 32 T cell receptor beta chains presented below share a single source sample, sequenced in a study of cytomegalovirus exposure and HLA in healthy donors. Profiled with immunoSEQ multiplex PCR; TCRdb holds only in-frame clones, not every one. The data contain 150,000 to 160,000 clones, roughly 84% of them singletons. Source material: PBMCs. These receptors were obtained from a human donor in good health.

The J gene is TRBJ2-7, the V gene TRBV6-6; 7 bases align to TRBD1. Germline V gene sequence: CDR1 MNHNY, CDR2 SVGAGI (reference sequence). J was trimmed by 3 bases and V by 4 bases; bases with no gene match: 3. This CDR3 comprises 13 residues. CDR3 coding DNA: TGTGCCAGCAGTTCAGGGGGTAGCTACGAGCAGTACTTC. Translation: CASSSGGSYEQYF.

The chain combines TRBV5-4 with TRBJ2-3, with D uncertain. The germline CDR1 and CDR2 sequences are SGHNT and YYREEE (reference sequence). Trimming removed 0 bases at V and 3 bases at J, with 8 bases between. This CDR3 spans 14 amino acids. The chain's CDR3 is CASSLALQTDTQYF. DNA for the CDR3: TGTGCCAGCAGCTTGGCCTTACAGACAGATACGCAGTATTTT.

Note on this clone: A read error may account for a junction end that differs from germline. CDR3 residues: CASRRDASNNEQFF. The CDR3 DNA reads TGTGCCAGCCGCAGGGATGCCTCCAACAATGAGCAGTTCTTC. The chain recombines TRBV6-5 with TRBJ2-1, with a weak D call TRBD1 (5 bases). The V gene's germline CDR1 is MNHEY and CDR2 SVGAGI. CDR3 length: 14 amino acids.

The chain recombines TRBV21-1 with TRBJ2-5; the table assigns TRBD1, which was not confirmed against the DNA. TRBV21-1 is labeled a pseudogene. CDR3 size: 13 residues. The CDR3 loop is CASITGYQETQYF. CDR3 in DNA: TGTGCCAGCATCACAGGGTACCAAGAGACCCAGTACTTC.

The V and J genes are TRBV5-1 and TRBJ2-7, with 7 bases identical to TRBD1. V was pared by 3 bases and J by 3 bases, with 6 bases of the junction left unmatched. CDR3 length: 14 amino acids. Germline-derived CDR1 and CDR2 are SGHRS and YFSETQ. CDR3 nucleotide sequence: TGCGCCAGCAGCTCGGCGACAGGGCGCTACGAGCAGTACTTC. Its translation is CASSSATGRYEQYF. Filled out from reference TRBV5-1 and TRBJ2-7, the complete variable domain reads KAGVTQTPRYLIKTRGQQVTLSCSPISGHRSVSWYQQTPGQGLQFLFEYFSETQRNKGNFPGRFSGRQFSNSRSEMNVSTLELGDSALYLCASSSATGRYEQYFGPGTRLTVT.

This clone appeared once. Here the CDR3 DNA reads TGTGCCAGCAGTAAAGACTCAATCGGAAAGACCCAGTACTTC. Amino acid sequence: CASSKDSIGKTQYF. The chain links TRBV28 to TRBJ2-5; D call uncertain. The germline gives CDR1 MDHEN, CDR2 SYDVKM. The CDR3 is 14 amino acids. Deletions cut 5 bases from V and 6 bases from J, with 16 bases between. The full variable domain, rest sourced from reference TRBV28 and TRBJ2-5, is DVKVTQSSRYLVKRTGEKVFLECVQDMDHENMFWYRQDPGLGLRLIYFSYDVKMKEKGDIPEGYSVSREKKERFSLILESASTNQTSMYLCASSKDSIGKTQYFGPGTRLLVL.

This clone has just one count. The rearrangement uses TRBV6-5 and TRBJ2-7, with TRBD2 matching over 7 bases. The ends lost 2 bases at V and 5 bases at J; junction bases unmatched: 6. CDR3 size: 14 residues. Per the germline V gene, CDR1 is MNHEY and CDR2 is SVGAGI. This chain's CDR3 is CASSYAGALDEQYF. The CDR3, as DNA: TGTGCCAGCAGTTACGCGGGAGCTCTAGACGAGCAGTACTTC.

The rearrangement uses TRBV27 and TRBJ2-7; TRBD2 might be the D (6 bases). The CDR3 spans 13 residues. Trimming left V 3 bases short and J 7 bases short, with 13 bases between. Germline CDR1 reads MNHEY; CDR2 reads SMNVEV (reference sequence). The CDR3 sequence is CASSLGGMGEQYF. The CDR3 nucleotides read TGTGCCAGCAGTTTGGGCGGGATGGGAGAGCAGTACTTC.

The J gene is TRBJ1-3, the V gene TRBV7-6, with D perhaps matching TRBD1 (6 bases). Germline CDR1 reads SGHVS; CDR2 reads FNYEAQ. The CDR3 length is 15 residues. V lost 6 bases and J 0 bases, leaving 12 bases between the germline ends. CDR3 in amino acids: CASSSDRHSGNTIYF. In DNA form, the CDR3 reads TGTGCCAGCAGTTCAGACAGGCACTCTGGAAACACCATATATTTT.

The rearrangement links TRBV5-4 to TRBJ1-3; D is undetermined. CDR1 and CDR2 (germline): SGHNT, YYREEE (reference sequence). V was shortened by 0 bases and J by 4 bases, with 8 bases between the two germline ends. The CDR3 is made up of 14 amino acids. In DNA, the CDR3 is TGTGCCAGCAGCTTGGGAGGGTACGGAAACACCATATATTTT. Translating gives CASSLGGYGNTIYF.

This sequence joins TRBV4-1 and TRBJ2-2, with 9 bases lining up with TRBD2. Germline values: CDR1 MGHRA, CDR2 YSYEKL. Trimming at V came to 3 bases and at J to 5 bases, leaving 4 bases not matched to a gene. This CDR3 spans 15 amino acids. The CDR3 nucleotides read TGCGCCAGCAGCCAGGCGGGGGGGCAAACCGGGGAGCTGTTTTTT. Amino acid sequence: CASSQAGGQTGELFF.

CDR3 loop: CASSFTSGGSSEQYF. CDR3 nucleotides: TGCGCCAGCAGCTTCACTAGCGGGGGGTCGTCCGAGCAGTACTTC. The V and J genes are TRBV5-1 and TRBJ2-7; 12 bases map to TRBD2. J gave up 6 bases and V 2 bases, and 6 bases lay outside the gene matches. CDR1 and CDR2 from the germline V gene are SGHRS and YFSETQ. The CDR3 length is 15 residues. The variable domain in full, with the rest retrieved from reference TRBV5-1 and TRBJ2-7, is KAGVTQTPRYLIKTRGQQVTLSCSPISGHRSVSWYQQTPGQGLQFLFEYFSETQRNKGNFPGRFSGRQFSNSRSEMNVSTLELGDSALYLCASSFTSGGSSEQYFGPGTRLTVT.

The chain carries TRBV28 and TRBJ1-5, with D uncertain. The CDR3 consists of 15 residues. Trimming took 9 bases from V and 1 from J, leaving 16 bases between them. Germline values: CDR1 MDHEN, CDR2 SYDVKM. CDR3 residues: CASIREGRSNQPQHF. The CDR3 region has the DNA TGTGCCAGTATTCGGGAGGGAAGGAGCAATCAGCCCCAGCATTTT. The variable domain in full, completed from reference TRBV28 and TRBJ1-5, reads DVKVTQSSRYLVKRTGEKVFLECVQDMDHENMFWYRQDPGLGLRLIYFSYDVKMKEKGDIPEGYSVSREKKERFSLILESASTNQTSMYLCASIREGRSNQPQHFGDGTRLSIL.

The V and J genes are TRBV4-1 and TRBJ1-1; 9 nucleotides agree with TRBD1. Looked up from germline, CDR1 is MGHRA and CDR2 is YSYEKL. V shed 4 bases and J 3 bases; nucleotides not matched to a gene: 9. There are 16 residues in the CDR3. The CDR3 bases are TGCGCCAGCAGCCGAGGGACAGGGAGTGGTTACACTGAAGCTTTCTTT. Amino acid sequence: CASSRGTGSGYTEAFF.

A few counts support this clone. This sequence joins TRBV11-2 and TRBJ1-2, with 7 bases that match TRBD1. Trimming took 5 bases from V and 4 from J; bases not matched to a gene: 4. The CDR3 loop spans 13 amino acids. Germline loops: CDR1 SGHAT, CDR2 FQNNGV. CDR3 amino acids: CASSGRTGYGYTF. The CDR3 region has the DNA TGTGCCAGCAGCGGAAGGACAGGCTATGGCTACACCTTC.

The chain uses TRBV27 and TRBJ2-7; no clear D. The V end was cut by 2 bases, the J end by 3 bases, with 8 bases between. CDR1 MNHEY and CDR2 SMNVEV come from the germline V gene (reference sequence). The CDR3 is 13 amino acids. The CDR3 loop is CASSLNGGYEQYF. The CDR3 nucleotides are TGTGCCAGCAGTTTAAACGGCGGCTACGAGCAGTACTTC.

The chain carries TRBV2 and TRBJ1-1; D is uncertain. From germline, CDR1 is SNHLY and CDR2 FYNNEI. The CDR3 totals 15 residues. Trimming stripped 7 bases from V and 2 bases from J, with 17 bases between. CDR3 protein: CASIAVDTLNTEAFF. The CDR3 DNA reads TGTGCCAGCATCGCCGTTGACACACTTAACACTGAAGCTTTCTTT.

The chain employs TRBV27 and TRBJ2-3; 8 bases match TRBD2. J was trimmed by 0 bases and V by 5 bases; bases with no gene match: 7. Germline-derived CDR1 and CDR2 are MNHEY and SMNVEV (reference sequence). The CDR3 contains 16 residues. Here the CDR3 DNA reads TGTGCCAGCAGTCCCTTAGCGGGGCTTAGCACAGATACGCAGTATTTT. Translation: CASSPLAGLSTDTQYF.

V and J are TRBV5-1 and TRBJ1-6; 7 nucleotides agree with TRBD1. The CDR3 is 16 amino acids. Trimming took 5 bases from V and 4 from J; bases not matched to a gene: 9. CDR1 SGHRS and CDR2 YFSETQ come from the germline V gene. In DNA form, the CDR3 reads TGCGCCAGCAGGTCCGGCCGGGACAGTTATAATTCACCCCTCCACTTT. This translates into CASRSGRDSYNSPLHF.

The chain joins TRBV7-9 to TRBJ1-6; 7 bases fit TRBD1. The CDR3 covers 13 residues. Trimming took 5 bases from V and 8 from J; bases not matched to a gene: 3. From germline, CDR1 is SEHNR and CDR2 FQNEAQ (reference sequence). Here the CDR3 reads CASSRDSYSPLHF. CDR3 coding DNA: TGTGCCAGCAGCCGGGACAGTTATTCACCCCTCCACTTT.

This clone appeared a few times. This chain links TRBV28 with TRBJ1-5; D possibly corresponds to TRBD1 (5 bases). CDR1 is MDHEN and CDR2 is SYDVKM in the germline V gene. The CDR3 runs 16 residues. Deletions cut 6 bases from V and 0 bases from J, with 15 bases between. As DNA, the CDR3 is TGTGCCAGCAGCCTACCGGCAGGGCTTAGCAATCAGCCCCAGCATTTT. As protein: CASSLPAGLSNQPQHF.

The gene calls are TRBV1 and TRBJ1-3; TRBD1 is taken as the D call from the table, unchecked against the DNA. TRBV1 is assigned pseudogene status. The CDR3 spans 16 residues. The CDR3 DNA follows: TGCACCAGCAGCCAAACCGGGACATTGACTGGAAACACCATATATTTT. Its translation: CTSSQTGTLTGNTIYF.

This clone was counted only a few times. This chain connects TRBV6-1 to TRBJ2-7; 12 nucleotides agree with TRBD1. Germline CDR1 and CDR2: MNHNS and SASEGT. The CDR3 contains 16 residues. V shed 2 bases and J 5 bases; nucleotides not matched to a gene: 7. CDR3 loop: CASSETTGTGGNEQYF. DNA of the CDR3: TGTGCCAGCAGTGAAACGACCGGGACAGGGGGCAACGAGCAGTACTTC.

The V call is TRBV10-3, the J call TRBJ2-7; 7 bases align to TRBD2. V dropped 4 bases and J dropped 1; count of bases not matched to a gene: 1. This CDR3 comprises 13 residues. Germline V gene lookup returns CDR1 ENHRY and CDR2 SYGVKD. The CDR3 loop reads CAISGTSSYEQYF. The CDR3, as DNA: TGTGCCATCAGTGGGACTAGTTCCTACGAGCAGTACTTC.

The rearrangement uses TRBV6-5 and TRBJ2-7; TRBD1 matches at 8 bases. The ends lost 8 bases at V and 3 bases at J; junction bases unmatched: 3. The germline gives CDR1 MNHEY, CDR2 SVGAGI. The CDR3 consists of 12 residues. The CDR3 DNA reads TGTGCCAGCGGGACAGGCGACTACGAGCAGTACTTC. Amino acids: CASGTGDYEQYF.

This clone was seen only a few times. The rearrangement uses TRBV5-6 and TRBJ2-3; 9 positions agree with TRBD1. The ends lost 6 bases at V and 4 bases at J; junction bases unmatched: 9. CDR3 size: 15 residues. In germline, CDR1 is SGHDT, CDR2 YYEEEE. The CDR3: CASTIQGATSDTQYF. CDR3 coding DNA: TGTGCCAGCACAATACAGGGGGCGACTTCAGATACGCAGTATTTT.

The chain has TRBV7-8 and TRBJ2-6, with 8 bases lining up with TRBD1. Germline values: CDR1 SGHVS, CDR2 FQNEAQ. This CDR3 has 18 residues. V shed 1 base and J 4 bases; nucleotides not matched to a gene: 9. Here the CDR3 reads CASSLVRTGRRGANVLTF. The CDR3 DNA reads TGTGCCAGCAGCTTAGTTAGGACAGGGCGCCGAGGGGCCAACGTCCTGACTTTC.

This clone appeared a few times. J is TRBJ2-2 and V is TRBV19; 8 bases fit TRBD2. The CDR3 runs 18 residues. Germline V lookup: CDR1 LNHDA, CDR2 SQIVND (reference sequence). V lost 1 base, J lost 0 bases, and 7 bases stayed unmatched. As DNA, the CDR3 is TGTGCCAGTAGTATAGGAAGTAGCGGGGCCTCGAACACCGGGGAGCTGTTTTTT. Amino acids: CASSIGSSGASNTGELFF.

This rearrangement joins TRBV6-1 to TRBJ2-5; TRBD2 aligns across 13 bases. The junction had 3 bases not matched to a gene; V was cut back by 1 base and J by 4 bases. Germline values: CDR1 MNHNS, CDR2 SASEGT. The CDR3 has 16 residues. The CDR3 DNA is TGTGCCAGCAGTGAAGAACTAGCGGGGGGGCTAGAGACCCAGTACTTC. This codes for CASSEELAGGLETQYF.

V is TRBV9 and J is TRBJ2-5, with 7 bases identical to TRBD2. The V and J ends lost 4 bases and 5 bases, in that order; junction bases with no gene match: 2. The CDR3 spans 12 residues. Germline V gives CDR1 SGDLS, CDR2 YYNGEE. The CDR3 is CASSPGGETQYF. The CDR3 DNA reads TGTGCCAGCAGCCCCGGGGGGGAGACCCAGTACTTC.

J is TRBJ2-1 and V is TRBV6-6, with 7 bases matching TRBD2. CDR3 length equals 14 residues. Per the germline V gene, CDR1 is MNHNY and CDR2 is SVGAGI (reference sequence). The J segment lost 3 bases and the V segment lost 7 bases, leaving 6 bases of the junction unmatched. The CDR3 protein is CASTPTGGYNEQFF. DNA of the CDR3: TGTGCCAGCACCCCAACGGGGGGCTACAATGAGCAGTTCTTC.

This chain uses TRBV23-1 with TRBJ1-4; perhaps TRBD1 as D (5 bases). TRBV23-1 is sorted into the ORF group, with uncertain function. Trimming left V 2 bases short and J 0 bases short, with 13 bases between. The CDR3 runs 17 residues. In DNA form, the CDR3 reads TGCGCCAGCAGTCAACCTGGGGCAGTCTCAACTAATGAAAAACTGTTTTTT. Amino acids: CASSQPGAVSTNEKLFF.